A selection of T cell receptor beta chains follows, all from one sample in a study of cytomegalovirus exposure and HLA in healthy donors. The method was immunoSEQ multiplex PCR; TCRdb's version includes in-frame clones alone and lacks a portion of them. There are approximately 140,000 clones in the sample; roughly 82% occur only once, and roughly 1.2% lies in the top ten. The sequencing input was PBMCs. These receptors all come from a boy under 18 in good health and CMV-seronegative. The CDR3 runs from the conserved cysteine through the conserved F or W. D genes are given only for firm matches. Clone sizes are given selectively: once, few, many, or a class where the clone is expanded.

clone_size	cdr3_length	j_call	v_call	d_call	cdr3_nt	cdr3_aa
.	18	TRBJ2-1	TRBV5-1	TRBD2	TGCGCCAGCAGCCCTGGACTAGCGGGACCCGCCGGAGGAGATGAGCAGTTCTTC	CASSPGLAGPAGGDEQFF
.	15	TRBJ1-5	TRBV4-2	.	TGTGCCAGCAGCCAAGCCGGGACACCGAATCAGCCCCAGCATTTT	CASSQAGTPNQPQHF
.	14	TRBJ2-7	TRBV19	TRBD2	TGTGCCAGTAGTGTCCGGGACTACCCCTACGAGCAGTACTTC	CASSVRDYPYEQYF
.	16	TRBJ1-3	TRBV5-6	.	TGTGCCAGCAGCTTCCCCGCCAGGGCCTCTGGAAACACCATATATTTT	CASSFPARASGNTIYF
.	15	TRBJ1-1	TRBV5-6	TRBD1	TGTGCCAGCAGCTGGGGACAGGTCATGAACACTGAAGCTTTCTTT	CASSWGQVMNTEAFF
.	13	TRBJ2-3	TRBV9	.	TGTGCCAGCAGCGTAGGCGATGCAGATACGCAGTATTTT	CASSVGDADTQYF
once	13	TRBJ1-1	TRBV6-6	.	TGTGCCGCCCACCGGGAAAAGAACACTGAAGCTTTCTTT	CAAHREKNTEAFF
.	16	TRBJ2-3	TRBV4-1	.	TGCGCCAGCAGCCCGTACTCCGGGAGTCTGACAGATACGCAGTATTTT	CASSPYSGSLTDTQYF
few	16	TRBJ2-3	TRBV5-1	TRBD1	TGCGCCAGCAGCTTGGGATGGACAGGGGACACAGATACGCAGTATTTT	CASSLGWTGDTDTQYF
.	12	TRBJ2-1	TRBV29-1	TRBD2	TGCAGCGTTGAAGTGGGGGGGGATGAGCAGTTCTTC	CSVEVGGDEQFF
.	15	TRBJ2-5	TRBV27	TRBD1	TGTGCCAGCAGTCCGGGACAGGGGGCTGGGAAGACCCAGTACTTC	CASSPGQGAGKTQYF
.	19	TRBJ2-7	TRBV5-8	TRBD2	TGTGCCAGCAGCTTAGCGGGGCTCCCGTGGGACGAGAAAGCCTACGAGCAGTACTTC	CASSLAGLPWDEKAYEQYF
.	15	TRBJ1-2	TRBV5-4	.	TGTGCCAGCAGCTTGGTAGGGGTAGGGTCCGGTGGCTACACCTTC	CASSLVGVGSGGYTF
.	14	TRBJ2-7	TRBV6-1	.	TGTGCCAGCAGTGAAGTCGGCGGCTCCTACGAGCAGTACTTC	CASSEVGGSYEQYF
.	15	TRBJ2-1	TRBV5-6	.	TGTGCCAGCACCGTGGGGCGGGACTCCTACAATGAGCAGTTCTTC	CASTVGRDSYNEQFF